This T cell receptor beta chain was sequenced during a study of regulatory dendritic cells for organ transplantation (dated by TCRdb to about 2017). Regarding the research as a whole: Sorted naive and memory CD4+ and CD8+ T cells had their TCRbeta repertoires sequenced both before and after allostimulation with either regulatory or mature dendritic cells.

The research as a whole found: The repertoires of naive CD4+ and CD8+ T cells were highly diverse, while memory cell repertoires were less diverse, with memory CD8+ cells being the most oligoclonal. Expansion of memory CD8+ clones was induced by allostimulation in both subjects, but more limited expansion appeared to be induced by regulatory dendritic cells than by mature dendritic cells. Of the resting subsets, the one holding the most alloreactive TCR clonotypes was memory CD8+ T cells. Only a couple of subjects were sequenced, and considerable between-individual heterogeneity in the alloreactive memory CD8+ T cell pool was noted by the authors.

To note about this clone: What this receptor recognizes is not known. No base quality values were provided; no much bigger clone lies one nucleotide off.

Naive T cells were sorted as CD45RA+ and memory T cells as CD45RO+ CD4+ or CD8+ cells by FACS. The T cells used for TCR sequencing were obtained from a couple of healthy control subjects. Unstimulated sorted T cell subsets were used as baseline controls for the mixed lymphocyte reactions. The Qiagen DNeasy Blood & Tissue Kit was used for extraction of genomic DNA. Multiplexed two-step PCR with Vbeta-specific forward primers and Jbeta-specific reverse primers was used to amplify TCRbeta CDR3 regions. Through the immunoSEQ service, TCRbeta libraries were sequenced on an Illumina instrument. The paper's data handling went like this. V, D and J genes were assigned using IMGT annotation, and counts were corrected for multiplex PCR bias using synthetic CDR3 analogues. Repertoire clonality was computed in the immunoSEQ Analyzer as one minus normalized Shannon entropy. Clonal expansion was defined by Fisher's exact test with Benjamini-Hochberg false discovery rate control, using two-tailed P<0.01. Sourced from immuneACCESS, this table was stored by TCRdb with only in-frame sequences that have V and J called. A share of the clones is absent; for the studies checked, an unresolved V gene accounts for under half, and the remainder has no known explanation. V and J calls and clone size are as listed in that table; D and trimming were resolved from the DNA. The sample records fewer than 25,000 clones, 74% of which are singletons. The ten largest clones take up roughly 0.9% of the sample.

The TCR comes from a human donor in good health. Sequenced sample: memory CD4+ T cells from blood. Per the publication, the cell subset or site label means: CD45RO+ memory T cells.

Here is the DNA: TGTGCCAGCAGTTTCCGATTCAGGGGAGGAAACACCATATATTTT. This translates into CASSFRFRGGNTIYF. The V and J genes are TRBV6-6 and TRBJ1-3; a tentative D match to TRBD1 spans 6 bases. Including cysteine and phenylalanine, the CDR3 has 15 amino acids. The kept DNA is CDR3 alone, 45 bases in frame from the first base. According to the germline V gene (reference sequence), CDR1 reads MNHNY and CDR2 reads SVGAGI. V is cut by 4 bases and J by 4 bases, and the space between the germline ends is 14 bases.